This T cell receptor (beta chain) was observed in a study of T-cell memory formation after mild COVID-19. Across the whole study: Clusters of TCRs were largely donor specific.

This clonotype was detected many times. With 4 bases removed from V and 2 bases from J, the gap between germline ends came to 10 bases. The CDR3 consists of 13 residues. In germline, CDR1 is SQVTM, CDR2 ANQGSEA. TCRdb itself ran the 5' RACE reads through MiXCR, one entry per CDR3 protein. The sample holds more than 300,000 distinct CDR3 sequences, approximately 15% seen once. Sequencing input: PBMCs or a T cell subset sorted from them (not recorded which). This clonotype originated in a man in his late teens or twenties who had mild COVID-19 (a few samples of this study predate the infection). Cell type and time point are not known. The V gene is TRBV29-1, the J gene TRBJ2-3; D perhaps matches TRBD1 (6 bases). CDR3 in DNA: TGCAGCGTTGGAAAGGGGGACACAGATACGCAGTATTTT. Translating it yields CSVGKGDTDTQYF.